Listed here are 13 T cell receptor beta chains from one sample, sequenced in a study of a mutant IDH1 vaccine in newly diagnosed glioma. Sequencing was performed with immunoSEQ multiplex PCR; in TCRdb, only in-frame clones are kept and a portion is missing. The sample holds about 67,000 clones, roughly 84% seen once. Time point noted: week 23, last vaccination. In every dose of vaccine, 300 ug of mutant IDH1 20-mer peptide was given alongside topical imiquimod. Their cognate antigens are unknown. The specimen comprised PBMCs, sampled from a glioma patient whose treatment included an IDH1 peptide vaccine. The receptors derive from a man aged 18 to 30 with glioma.

J is TRBJ1-2 and V is TRBV29-1; D perhaps matches TRBD1 (5 bases). Trimming pared 6 bases from V and 8 bases from J, leaving 16 bases between. This CDR3 contains 12 residues. The germline V gene encodes CDR1 SQVTM and CDR2 ANQGSEA. This chain's CDR3 is CSVETTAGGYTF. Written as DNA, the CDR3 is TGCAGCGTCGAAACGACAGCAGGAGGCTACACCTTC. The full variable domain, in which reference TRBV29-1 and TRBJ1-2 provide the parts outside the CDR3, is SAVISQKPSRDICQRGTSLTIQCQVDSQVTMMFWYRQQPGQSLTLIATANQGSEATYESGFVIDKFPISRPNLTFSTLTVSNMSPEDSSIYLCSVETTAGGYTFGSGTRLTVV.

The rearrangement joins TRBV18 to TRBJ2-5; 11 bases map to TRBD2. V shed 2 bases and J 4 bases; nucleotides not matched to a gene: 3. The CDR3 runs to 15 residues. The germline CDR1 and CDR2 sequences are KGHSH and LQKENI. The CDR3 loop reads CASSPTLAGAETQYF. The CDR3 DNA is TGTGCCAGCTCACCAACACTAGCGGGAGCAGAGACCCAGTACTTC. Filled out from reference TRBV18 and TRBJ2-5, the complete variable domain reads NAGVMQNPRHLVRRRGQEARLRCSPMKGHSHVYWYRQLPEEGLKFMVYLQKENIIDESGMPKERFSAEFPKEGPSILRIQQVVRGDSAAYFCASSPTLAGAETQYFGPGTRLLVL.

This clone has a single count. The chain links TRBV4-3 to TRBJ2-3, with 7 bases identical to TRBD1. The junction had 2 bases not matched to a gene; V was cut back by 0 bases and J by 5 bases. Per the germline V gene, CDR1 is LGHNA and CDR2 is YSLEER. The CDR3 has 14 amino acids. The CDR3 spells CASSQDRGQDTQYF. The CDR3, as DNA: TGCGCCAGCAGCCAAGATAGGGGGCAAGATACGCAGTATTTT.

The chain joins TRBV6-1 to TRBJ2-1; D not certain. Trimming cost V 1 base and J 4 bases, with 8 bases left between them. The CDR3 runs 14 residues. Germline values: CDR1 MNHNS, CDR2 SASEGT. CDR3 bases: TGTGCCAGCAGTGAAGAGGGCTCGTACAATGAGCAGTTCTTC. This sequence encodes CASSEEGSYNEQFF.

CDR3 region: CAWRPNGTRSLKLFF. CDR3 nucleotides: TGTGCCTGGAGACCAAACGGGACACGGTCGCTAAAACTGTTTTTT. The genes are TRBV30 and TRBJ1-4, with D perhaps matching TRBD1 (6 bases). Germline loops: CDR1 GTSNPN, CDR2 SVGIG (reference sequence). The CDR3 is made up of 15 amino acids. The V end lost 3 bases, the J end lost 10 bases, and 21 bases lay between the germline ends.

The genes are TRBV14 and TRBJ2-3, with D unresolved. Trimming cost V 1 base and J 6 bases, with 23 bases left between them. The CDR3 contains 18 residues. Germline loops: CDR1 SGHDN, CDR2 FVKESK. DNA for the CDR3: TGTGCCAGCAGCCAAGGCCGACTTCCATCCCTACCAAGGGATACGCAGTATTTT. This encodes CASSQGRLPSLPRDTQYF.

The chain recombines TRBV2 with TRBJ2-5; D not certain. CDR3 length: 15 amino acids. Germline V gives CDR1 SNHLY, CDR2 FYNNEI. V lost 7 bases, J lost 2 bases, and 17 bases lay in between. Here the CDR3 reads CASNDRRSRQETQYF. Written as DNA, the CDR3 is TGTGCCAGCAATGACCGCCGATCCAGACAAGAGACCCAGTACTTC.

The chain employs TRBV9 and TRBJ2-5; 9 bases map to TRBD2. V shed 0 bases and J 4 bases; nucleotides not matched to a gene: 4. The CDR3 totals 15 residues. The V gene's germline CDR1 is SGDLS and CDR2 YYNGEE. The CDR3 region has the DNA TGTGCCAGCAGCGTAGATAGCGGGAGAGGAGAGACCCAGTACTTC. It codes for CASSVDSGRGETQYF.

The rearrangement joins TRBV11-2 to TRBJ2-1; TRBD2 agrees at 7 bases. The germline V gene encodes CDR1 SGHAT and CDR2 FQNNGV. The CDR3 is made up of 16 amino acids. J gave up 0 bases and V 6 bases, and 8 bases lay outside the gene matches. CDR3 nucleotide sequence: TGTGCCAGCAGACGCCCTAGCGGTAGCTCCTACAATGAGCAGTTCTTC. This gives the protein CASRRPSGSSYNEQFF.

The gene calls are TRBV4-2 and TRBJ2-2; D is possibly TRBD2 (6 bases). The CDR3 has 15 amino acids. Trimming shortened V by 5 bases and J by 3 bases, and 13 bases separated the two germline ends. Per the germline V gene, CDR1 is LGHNA and CDR2 is YNFKEQ. Written as DNA, the CDR3 is TGTGCCAGCAGCACTCGACTAGAGGACACCGGGGAGCTGTTTTTT. Translated: CASSTRLEDTGELFF.

The chain uses TRBV7-6 and TRBJ2-7; a weak D match, TRBD2 (5 bases). In germline, CDR1 is SGHVS, CDR2 FNYEAQ. There are 16 residues in the CDR3. With 1 base removed from V and 3 bases from J, the gap between germline ends came to 16 bases. This CDR3 is CASSLEPSGKIYEQYF. The CDR3 DNA follows: TGTGCCAGCAGCTTAGAGCCCAGCGGAAAGATCTACGAGCAGTACTTC. Together with reference TRBV7-6 and TRBJ2-7, the CDR3 gives the full variable domain: GAGVSQSPRYKVTKRGQDVALRCDPISGHVSLYWYRQALGQGPEFLTYFNYEAQQDKSGLPNDRFSAERPEGSISTLTIQRTEQRDSAMYRCASSLEPSGKIYEQYFGPGTRLTVT.

The chain has TRBV28 and TRBJ2-5; TRBD1 is a possible D gene (6 bases). The germline V and J ends were trimmed by 6 bases and 7 bases, with 18 bases remaining between them. The CDR3 is 14 residues long. Germline CDR1 MDHEN, CDR2 SYDVKM. CDR3 sequence reads: CASRVPGTSGTQYF. In DNA form, the CDR3 reads TGTGCCAGCAGGGTACCAGGGACATCGGGGACCCAGTACTTC. Full variable domain (missing parts from reference TRBV28 and TRBJ2-5): DVKVTQSSRYLVKRTGEKVFLECVQDMDHENMFWYRQDPGLGLRLIYFSYDVKMKEKGDIPEGYSVSREKKERFSLILESASTNQTSMYLCASRVPGTSGTQYFGPGTRLLVL.

The CDR3 sequence is CASSPPLLANTEAFF. The CDR3 nucleotides read TGTGCCAGCTCACCCCCCCTGTTAGCGAACACTGAAGCTTTCTTT. This sequence joins TRBV18 and TRBJ1-1; unclear D gene. The CDR3 has 15 amino acids. The germline V gene has CDR1 KGHSH and CDR2 LQKENI. Between the trimmed V and J ends, which lost 3 bases and 1 base, there was a span of 12 bases.